Listed below are T cell receptor beta chains from one sample, sequenced in a study of T cell changes during pregnancy in multiple sclerosis. Assay: immunoSEQ multiplex PCR; the TCRdb copy retains only in-frame clones and omits some. The table includes 85,000 to 130,000 clones, 90% to 95% detected once. This material consisted of peripheral blood, taken in the second trimester of pregnancy. All receptors come from a female donor with multiple sclerosis, enrolled in a pregnancy study. The CDR3 runs from the conserved cysteine through the conserved F or W. D genes are given only for firm matches. Rows may omit the clone size; those that give it use once, few, many or a size class.

V gene	clone size	J gene	D gene	CDR3 DNA	CDR3 protein
TRBV7-9	.	TRBJ2-5	.	TGTGCCAGCAGCCGTTACCGGGGAGAAGAGACCCAGTACTTC	CASSRYRGEETQYF
TRBV7-7	.	TRBJ2-3	TRBD2	TGTGCCAGCAGCCAAGGACTAGCGGCCACAGATACGCAGTATTTT	CASSQGLAATDTQYF
TRBV30	.	TRBJ1-1	TRBD1	TGTGCCTGGGACCCCGGGACAGCGAACACTGAAGCTTTCTTT	CAWDPGTANTEAFF
TRBV18	.	TRBJ2-7	TRBD1	TGTGCCAGCTCACCGGGACAGGGCAACTACGAGCAGTACTTC	CASSPGQGNYEQYF
TRBV28	.	TRBJ2-5	TRBD2	TGTGCCAGCAATGGGGCCGGGGGGGTCCAAGAGACCCAGTACTTC	CASNGAGGVQETQYF
TRBV5-6	.	TRBJ1-1	TRBD1	TGTGCCAGCAGCCCCTACGACAGGGACACTGAAGCTTTCTTT	CASSPYDRDTEAFF
TRBV28	once	TRBJ2-7	TRBD2	TGTGCCAGCAGTTCAGGCGCGGGACTAGTGTCCTACGAGCAGTACTTC	CASSSGAGLVSYEQYF
TRBV6-6	.	TRBJ1-1	.	TGTGCCAGTAAGGGACACCCGAACACTGAAGCTTTCTTT	CASKGHPNTEAFF
TRBV6-1	.	TRBJ2-7	TRBD1	TGTGCCAGCAGTACCCCCGGGACAGCCTACGAGCAGTACTTC	CASSTPGTAYEQYF
TRBV2	.	TRBJ1-2	.	TGTGCCAGCAGTGTTGCAGGGGACTATGGCTACACCTTC	CASSVAGDYGYTF
TRBV9	few	TRBJ2-1	.	TGTGCCAGCAGCTTCGGACTTTTCTACAATGAGCAGTTCTTC	CASSFGLFYNEQFF
TRBV4-1	.	TRBJ2-7	.	TGCGCCAGCAGCCAAGTGCAGGGGCAGTCCTACGAGCAGTACTTC	CASSQVQGQSYEQYF
TRBV6-4	few	TRBJ2-3	TRBD2	TGTGCCAGCAGTAGCGGGGGGGCCACAGATACGCAGTATTTT	CASSSGGATDTQYF
TRBV19	once	TRBJ2-3	TRBD2	TGTGCCAGTACCTCCCGATCGGGCGGGAGGTTGGGAGATACGCAGTATTTT	CASTSRSGGRLGDTQYF
TRBV30	.	TRBJ1-2	.	TGTGCCTGGGGGGCTGGGTATGGCTACACCTTC	CAWGAGYGYTF
TRBV19	.	TRBJ1-1	TRBD1	TGTGCCAGTACCATGGGGACAGGGGGAAGGGCTTTCTTT	CASTMGTGGRAFF
TRBV10-3	.	TRBJ2-5	TRBD1	TGTGCCATCAGTGAAAGACAGGGAATAGAGACCCAGTACTTC	CAISERQGIETQYF
TRBV5-8	once	TRBJ1-4	TRBD1	TGTGCCAGCAGCTCGGGACAGCTAAATGAAAAACTGTTTTTT	CASSSGQLNEKLFF
TRBV11-2	.	TRBJ1-6	TRBD1	TGTGCCAGCAGCGAAGATACCGGGACAGTTATTAATTCACCCCTCCACTTT	CASSEDTGTVINSPLHF
TRBV4-1	.	TRBJ1-2	.	TGCGCCAGCAGCCAACCGGGGACAAACTATGGCTACACCTTC	CASSQPGTNYGYTF
TRBV5-6	.	TRBJ1-5	TRBD1	TGTGCCAGCAGCTTTTGGGACAGGGCTCAGCCCCAGCATTTT	CASSFWDRAQPQHF
TRBV14	.	TRBJ2-7	TRBD1	TGTGCCAGCAGCCCATTCTTCGGGACAGGGATTAACTACGAGCAGTACTTC	CASSPFFGTGINYEQYF
TRBV7-7	.	TRBJ2-5	.	TGTGCCAGCAGCTTGGACAGAGAAGAGACCCAGTACTTC	CASSLDREETQYF
TRBV21-1	.	TRBJ1-3	.	TGTGCCAGCAGCAAGGCAGGTTCCTTCTCTGGAAACACCATATATTTT	CASSKAGSFSGNTIYF
TRBV18	.	TRBJ2-6	TRBD1	TGTGCCAGCTCACCGGGACAGTTAGACTCTGGGGCCAACGTCCTGACTTTC	CASSPGQLDSGANVLTF
TRBV28	.	TRBJ2-7	.	TGTGCCAGCAGTTTAGAGTCCCGATTCTCCTACGAGCAGTACTTC	CASSLESRFSYEQYF
TRBV6-5	.	TRBJ2-2	.	TGTGCCAGCAGGCCGCAGGGGAGCCCCGGGGAGCTGTTTTTT	CASRPQGSPGELFF
TRBV6-5	.	TRBJ2-1	.	TGTGCCAGCAGTTACGGAGGACGATACAATGAGCAGTTCTTC	CASSYGGRYNEQFF
TRBV6-5	.	TRBJ1-1	TRBD1	TGTGCCAGCAGTTACGGGACAGCGAACACTGAAGCTTTCTTT	CASSYGTANTEAFF
TRBV10-3	.	TRBJ1-1	TRBD1	TGTGCCATCAGTGACCGGGACAGACTCAACACTGAAGCTTTCTTT	CAISDRDRLNTEAFF
TRBV29-1	.	TRBJ2-7	TRBD1	TGCAGCGCAGGACAGGGAGTAGCCGAGCAGTACTTC	CSAGQGVAEQYF
TRBV7-9	.	TRBJ1-5	TRBD1	TGTGCCAGCAGCTGGGGGACAGGAGAGCCCCAGCATTTT	CASSWGTGEPQHF
TRBV28	.	TRBJ2-7	.	TGTGCCAGCAGGACCTCTCGTGGGGGGGCAGGAAACGAGCAGTACTTC	CASRTSRGGAGNEQYF
TRBV7-6	.	TRBJ1-4	.	TGTGCCAGCAGCTTACAGCCATCCGGGACTAATGAAAAACTGTTTTTT	CASSLQPSGTNEKLFF
TRBV28	.	TRBJ1-2	.	TGTGCCAGCAGTTTAGGGCTACCTAACTATGGCTACACCTTC	CASSLGLPNYGYTF
TRBV30	.	TRBJ1-6	TRBD1	TGTGCCTGGAGTCTCTCCGGGACAGGGCCTTCACCCCTCCACTTT	CAWSLSGTGPSPLHF
TRBV5-4	.	TRBJ1-2	.	TGTGCCAGCAGCCTTGGGGGGGGGTCTCTGAGCACCTTC	CASSLGGGSLSTF
TRBV5-4	.	TRBJ1-1	TRBD1	TGTGCCAGCAGCTCGACAGGGGGCAACACTGAAGCTTTCTTT	CASSSTGGNTEAFF
TRBV5-1	.	TRBJ1-2	TRBD1	TGCGCCAGCAGCTTGGACACTGGGACAGGGAGTAATGGCTACACCTTC	CASSLDTGTGSNGYTF
TRBV4-2	.	TRBJ2-7	TRBD1	TGTGCCAGCAGCCAAACCCCAAGGGACAGGGCTTACGAGCAGTACTTC	CASSQTPRDRAYEQYF
TRBV29-1	.	TRBJ1-2	.	TGCAGCGTTGAAATATGGGGAGCCGGGGGAGGCTACACCTTC	CSVEIWGAGGGYTF
TRBV21-1	.	TRBJ2-2	.	TGTGCCAGCAGCAAATTTTCTAGCCCGAACACCGGGGAGCTGTTTTTT	CASSKFSSPNTGELFF
TRBV25-1	.	TRBJ2-3	.	TGTGCCAGCAGTGCCCCCTCAGTAGATACGCAGTATTTT	CASSAPSVDTQYF
TRBV10-3	.	TRBJ2-1	.	TGTGCCACTAGGGAGACCTGGAATGAGCAGTTCTTC	CATRETWNEQFF
TRBV15	.	TRBJ2-2	TRBD2	TGTGCCACCAGCAGAGATCGACTAGCGGGAGGCGGGGAGCTGTTTTTT	CATSRDRLAGGGELFF
TRBV30	once	TRBJ2-7	TRBD2	TGTGCCTGGAGTGTAAGGGGAGGGACTGCCGAGCAGTACTTC	CAWSVRGGTAEQYF
TRBV11-2	.	TRBJ1-4	TRBD1	TGTGCCAGCAGCTCGGGACAGGGGTATGAAAAACTGTTTTTT	CASSSGQGYEKLFF
TRBV10-3	.	TRBJ2-3	TRBD2	TGTGCCATCAGTGAGAGGGCTAGCGGGGGGTCGGATACGCAGTATTTT	CAISERASGGSDTQYF
TRBV29-1	.	TRBJ2-1	TRBD2	TGCAGCGTTGGGCCCTCGTCTAGCGGGAGTTGGTACAATGAGCAGTTCTTC	CSVGPSSSGSWYNEQFF
TRBV7-2	.	TRBJ2-7	TRBD1	TGTGCCAGCAGCAACTACCGGGACAGGGGACACGAGCAGTACTTC	CASSNYRDRGHEQYF
TRBV6-5	.	TRBJ1-2	.	TGTGCCAGCAGTTACTCGCCCCTGGGGGGCTATGGCTACACCTTC	CASSYSPLGGYGYTF
TRBV2	.	TRBJ2-2	.	TGTGCCAGCAGTGCCAGGGGCACCGGGGAGCTGTTTTTT	CASSARGTGELFF
TRBV18	.	TRBJ1-2	.	TGTGCCAGCTCACCGCCAGACAGGAAGATATATGGCTACACCTTC	CASSPPDRKIYGYTF
TRBV4-1	.	TRBJ2-1	.	TGCGCCAGCAGCCAAGATCTAACTAACTCCTACAATGAGCAGTTCTTC	CASSQDLTNSYNEQFF
TRBV18	.	TRBJ1-1	TRBD1	TGTGCCAGCCGGACAGGGCCTTCGAGTGGCACTGAAGCTTTCTTT	CASRTGPSSGTEAFF
TRBV14	few	TRBJ2-2	TRBD1	TGTGCCAGCAGCCGCGGACAGGGATGGACCGGGGAGCTGTTTTTT	CASSRGQGWTGELFF
TRBV18	.	TRBJ2-2	TRBD2	TGTGCCAGCTCACCACTCGCTAGCGGGGGTACCGGGGAGCTGTTTTTT	CASSPLASGGTGELFF